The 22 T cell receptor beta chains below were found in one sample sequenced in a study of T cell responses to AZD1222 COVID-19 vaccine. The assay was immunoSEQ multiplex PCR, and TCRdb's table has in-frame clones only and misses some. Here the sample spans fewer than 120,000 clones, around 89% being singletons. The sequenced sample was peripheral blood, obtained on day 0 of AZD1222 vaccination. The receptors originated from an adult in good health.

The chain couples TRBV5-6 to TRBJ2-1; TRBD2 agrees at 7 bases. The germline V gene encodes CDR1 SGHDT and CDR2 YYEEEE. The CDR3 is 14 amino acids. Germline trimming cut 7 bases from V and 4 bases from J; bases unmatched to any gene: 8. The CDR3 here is CASSRGGGYNEQFF. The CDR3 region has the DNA TGTGCCAGCTCCCGGGGCGGGGGATACAATGAGCAGTTCTTC.

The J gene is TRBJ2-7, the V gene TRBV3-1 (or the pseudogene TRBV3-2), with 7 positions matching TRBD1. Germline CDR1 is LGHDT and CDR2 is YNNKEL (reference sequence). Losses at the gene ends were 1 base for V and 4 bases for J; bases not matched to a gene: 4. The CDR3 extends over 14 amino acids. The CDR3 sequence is CASSQVGRGYEQYF. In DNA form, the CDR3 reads TGTGCCAGCAGCCAAGTGGGCAGGGGGTACGAGCAGTACTTC.

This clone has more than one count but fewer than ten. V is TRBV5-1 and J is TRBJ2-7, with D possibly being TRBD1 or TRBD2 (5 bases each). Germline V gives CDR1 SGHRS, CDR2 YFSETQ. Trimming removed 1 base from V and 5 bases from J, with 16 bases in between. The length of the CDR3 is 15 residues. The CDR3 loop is CASSLMFAGTDEQYF. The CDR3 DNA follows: TGCGCCAGCAGCTTGATGTTCGCCGGGACGGACGAGCAGTACTTC.

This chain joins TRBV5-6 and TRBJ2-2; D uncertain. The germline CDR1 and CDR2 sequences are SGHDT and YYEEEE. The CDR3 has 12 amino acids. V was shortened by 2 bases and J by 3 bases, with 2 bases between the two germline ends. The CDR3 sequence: CASSFYTGELFF. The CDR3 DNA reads TGTGCCAGCAGCTTCTACACCGGGGAGCTGTTTTTT.

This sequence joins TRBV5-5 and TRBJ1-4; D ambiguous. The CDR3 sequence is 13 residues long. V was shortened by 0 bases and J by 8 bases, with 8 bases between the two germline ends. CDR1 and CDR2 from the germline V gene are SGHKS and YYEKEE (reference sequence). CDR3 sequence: CASSLGSTEKLFF. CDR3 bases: TGTGCCAGCAGCTTGGGCAGTACCGAAAAACTGTTTTTT.

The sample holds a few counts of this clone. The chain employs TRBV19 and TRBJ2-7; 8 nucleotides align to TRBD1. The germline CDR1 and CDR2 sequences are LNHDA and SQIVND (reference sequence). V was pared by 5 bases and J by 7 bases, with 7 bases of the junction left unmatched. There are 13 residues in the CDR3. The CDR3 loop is CASSFQGAREQYF. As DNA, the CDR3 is TGTGCCAGTAGTTTTCAGGGGGCGCGGGAGCAGTACTTC.

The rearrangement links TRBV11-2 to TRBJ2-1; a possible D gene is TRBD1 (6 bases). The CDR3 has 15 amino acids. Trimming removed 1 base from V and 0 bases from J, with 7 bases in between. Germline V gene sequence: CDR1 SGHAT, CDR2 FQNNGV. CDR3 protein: CASSLVGGSYNEQFF. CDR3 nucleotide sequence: TGTGCCAGCAGCTTAGTAGGGGGCTCCTACAATGAGCAGTTCTTC.

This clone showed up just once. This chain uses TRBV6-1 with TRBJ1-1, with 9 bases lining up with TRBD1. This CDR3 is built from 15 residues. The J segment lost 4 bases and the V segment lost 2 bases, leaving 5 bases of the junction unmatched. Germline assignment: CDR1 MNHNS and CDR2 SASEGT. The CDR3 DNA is TGTGCCAGCAGTGAAAACAGGGGGCCGGGCACTGAAGCTTTCTTT. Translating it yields CASSENRGPGTEAFF.

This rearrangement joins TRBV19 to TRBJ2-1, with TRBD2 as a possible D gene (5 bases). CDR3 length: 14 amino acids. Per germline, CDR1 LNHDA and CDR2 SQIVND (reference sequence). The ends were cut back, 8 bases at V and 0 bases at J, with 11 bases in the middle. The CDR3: CASRTGSSYNEQFF. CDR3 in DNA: TGTGCCAGTCGGACTGGAAGCTCCTACAATGAGCAGTTCTTC.

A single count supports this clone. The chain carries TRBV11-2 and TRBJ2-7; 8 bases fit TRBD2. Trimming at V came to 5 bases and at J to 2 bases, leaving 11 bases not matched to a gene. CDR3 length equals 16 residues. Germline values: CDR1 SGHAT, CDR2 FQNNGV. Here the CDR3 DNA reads TGTGCCAGCAGCCCACCAGGGACTAGTTCCACCTACGAGCAGTACTTC. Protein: CASSPPGTSSTYEQYF. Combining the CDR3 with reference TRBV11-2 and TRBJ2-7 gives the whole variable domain EAGVAQSPRYKIIEKRQSVAFWCNPISGHATLYWYQQILGQGPKLLIQFQNNGVVDDSQLPKDRFSAERLKGVDSTLKIQPAKLEDSAVYLCASSPPGTSSTYEQYFGPGTRLTVT.

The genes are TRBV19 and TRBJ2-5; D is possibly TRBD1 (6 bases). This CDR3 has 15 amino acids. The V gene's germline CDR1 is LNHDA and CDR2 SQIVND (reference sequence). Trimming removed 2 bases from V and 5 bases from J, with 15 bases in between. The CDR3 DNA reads TGTGCCAGTAGTATATGGAACGACAGGAGGGAGACCCAGTACTTC. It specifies CASSIWNDRRETQYF.

CDR3 amino acids: CATSLAGPPKDTQYF. The CDR3 DNA reads TGTGCCACCAGCCTAGCGGGCCCCCCCAAAGATACGCAGTATTTT. The rearrangement links TRBV24-1 to TRBJ2-3; the match to TRBD2 covers 8 bases. The V segment lost 7 bases and the J segment 5 bases; nucleotides outside the gene matches: 10. CDR1 KGHDR and CDR2 SFDVKD come from the germline V gene. This CDR3 comprises 15 residues.

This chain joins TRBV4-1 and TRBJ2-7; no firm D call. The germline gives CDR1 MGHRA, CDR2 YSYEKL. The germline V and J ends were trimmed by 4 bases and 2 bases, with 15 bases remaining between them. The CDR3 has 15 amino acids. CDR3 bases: TGCGCCAGCAGCCGAAGTTACGGATCAACCTACGAGCAGTACTTC. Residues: CASSRSYGSTYEQYF.

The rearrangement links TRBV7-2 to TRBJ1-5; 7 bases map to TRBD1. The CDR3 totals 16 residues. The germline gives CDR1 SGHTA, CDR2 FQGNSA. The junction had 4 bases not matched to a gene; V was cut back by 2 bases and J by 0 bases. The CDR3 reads CASSLFGTASNQPQHF. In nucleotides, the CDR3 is TGTGCCAGCAGCTTATTTGGGACAGCTAGCAATCAGCCCCAGCATTTT.

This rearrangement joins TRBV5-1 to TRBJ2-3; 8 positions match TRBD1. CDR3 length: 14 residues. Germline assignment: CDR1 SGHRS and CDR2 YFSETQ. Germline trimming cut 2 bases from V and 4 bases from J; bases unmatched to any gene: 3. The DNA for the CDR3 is TGCGCCAGCAGCTTAAACAGGGGGGCAGATACGCAGTATTTT. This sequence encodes CASSLNRGADTQYF.

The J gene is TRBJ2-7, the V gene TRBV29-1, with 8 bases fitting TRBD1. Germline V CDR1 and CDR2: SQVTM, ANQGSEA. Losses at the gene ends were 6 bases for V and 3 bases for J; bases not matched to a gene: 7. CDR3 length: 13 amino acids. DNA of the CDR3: TGCAGCGTGGCCCTTACAGGGGGCTACGAGCAGTACTTC. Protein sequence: CSVALTGGYEQYF.

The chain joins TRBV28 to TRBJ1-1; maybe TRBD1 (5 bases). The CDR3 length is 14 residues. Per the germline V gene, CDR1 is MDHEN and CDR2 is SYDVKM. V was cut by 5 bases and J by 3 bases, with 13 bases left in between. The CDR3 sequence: CASSPPREDTEAFF. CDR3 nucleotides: TGTGCCAGCAGTCCCCCCAGGGAGGACACTGAAGCTTTCTTT.

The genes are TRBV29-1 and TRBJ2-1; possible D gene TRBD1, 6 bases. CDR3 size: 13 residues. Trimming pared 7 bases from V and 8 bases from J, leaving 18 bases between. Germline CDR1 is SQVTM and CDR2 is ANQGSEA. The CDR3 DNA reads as TGCAGCGCTCGGCCGGGACATGACGATGAGCAGTTCTTC. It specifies CSARPGHDDEQFF.

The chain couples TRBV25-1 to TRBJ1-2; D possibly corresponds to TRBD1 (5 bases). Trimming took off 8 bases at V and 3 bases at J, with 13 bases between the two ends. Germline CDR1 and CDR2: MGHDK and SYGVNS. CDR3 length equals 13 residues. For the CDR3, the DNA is TGTGCCAGCTCCCCGGGGGGACACTATGGCTACACCTTC. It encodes CASSPGGHYGYTF.

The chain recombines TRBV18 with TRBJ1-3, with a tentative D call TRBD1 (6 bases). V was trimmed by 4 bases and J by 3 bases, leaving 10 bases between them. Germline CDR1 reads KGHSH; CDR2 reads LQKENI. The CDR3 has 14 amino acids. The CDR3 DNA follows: TGTGCCAGCTCACTACAGGGTAGTGGAAACACCATATATTTT. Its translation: CASSLQGSGNTIYF.

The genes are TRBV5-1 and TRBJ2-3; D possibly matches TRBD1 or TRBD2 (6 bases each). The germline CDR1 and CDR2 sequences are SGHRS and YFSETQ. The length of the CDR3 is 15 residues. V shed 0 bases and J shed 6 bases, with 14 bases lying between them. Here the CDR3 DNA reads TGCGCCAGCAGCTTGGACCCGCGAGGGGGGGATACGCAGTATTTT. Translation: CASSLDPRGGDTQYF.

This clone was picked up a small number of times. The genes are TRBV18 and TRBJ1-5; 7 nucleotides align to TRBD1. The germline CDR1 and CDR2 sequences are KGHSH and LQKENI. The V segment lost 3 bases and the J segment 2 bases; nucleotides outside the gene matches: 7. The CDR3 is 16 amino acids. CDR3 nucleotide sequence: TGTGCCAGCTCACCCTCCGAGGGGGCGGGCAATCAGCCCCAGCATTTT. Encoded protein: CASSPSEGAGNQPQHF.